The sample holds a few counts of the clone carrying this T cell receptor beta chain. Its antigen is unknown. Trimming removed 2 bases from V and 3 bases from J; junction bases left unmatched: 10. Germline V gene sequence: CDR1 GTSNPN, CDR2 SVGIG (reference sequence). The CDR3 loop spans 15 amino acids. This record belongs to a study of T cells in Graves' hyperthyroidism and ophthalmopathy. Across the study: Peripheral blood was obtained at initial diagnosis, preceding any treatment.

Amplified regions were TCR beta CDR3 sequences from RNA transcripts. HTBI primers were the set used in a first-round RT-PCR of the TCR CDR3. Each CDR3 protein gets one entry after TCRdb re-called the multiplex PCR reads with MiXCR. The sample includes approximately 690,000 distinct CDR3 sequences, around 21% of them seen just once. Study results and limitations: It was a median approximately 7.1 months before onset that the model predicted ophthalmopathy. In blood, most of the thyroid clonotypes expanded above 0.001 were also present.

Used for diagnoses were clinical symptoms, serum thyroxine and TRAb, thyroid ultrasound and orbital computed tomography. The sample taken for sequencing was blood. The V and J genes are TRBV30 and TRBJ2-7; 7 bases fit TRBD2. The source is a man younger than 45 with Graves' ophthalmopathy. In nucleotides, the CDR3 is TGTGCCTGGAGTATAGGAAGTTCGGGAGGCTACGAGCAGTACTTC. This translates into CAWSIGSSGGYEQYF.